This T cell receptor beta chain was recorded in a study of OX40 agonist ivuxolimab in advanced cancers. Regarding the complete study: The costimulatory receptor OX40 (CD134) was targeted by ivuxolimab, a fully human IgG2 agonistic monoclonal antibody. Intravenous ivuxolimab was administered to patients every 2 weeks at six dose levels: 0.01, 0.1, 0.3, 1.5, 3 and 10 mg/kg. Of the approximately 54 patients in dose escalation, some 19 had hepatocellular carcinoma, about 15 had melanoma, 9 had renal cell carcinoma and 9 had head and neck cancer. The dose-escalation cohort was about 86% male with a mean age of 60 years, ranging from about 20 to 85. Patients were allowed to have had prior anti-PD-1, anti-PD-L1 or anti-CTLA-4 therapy, and 30% to 40% of the dose-escalation patients had been treated with checkpoint inhibitors. Partial responses occurred in three dose-escalation patients: two with cutaneous melanoma and one with hepatocellular carcinoma. The purpose of peripheral TCRbeta sequencing was to test whether ivuxolimab changed TCR sequence diversity and led to clonal T-cell expansion. The paper describes the monotherapy dose-escalation part (N of about 47 patients) of the phase I trial of ivuxolimab.

The junction carries 24 bases between V and J, which are trimmed by 0 bases and 6 bases respectively. The CDR3 measures 18 amino acids from cysteine to phenylalanine. Only the CDR3 DNA stays, 54 bases, in frame from base 1. The germline V gene sets CDR1 to LGHNA and CDR2 to YNFKEQ. Remarks on this clone: No cognate antigen has been identified for it. No base quality values were provided; no much bigger clone lies one nucleotide off.

Genomic DNA was extracted from sorted cells for sequencing of the TCRbeta CDR3 region. The immunoSEQ Assay was used for sequencing of TCRbeta CDR3 regions. TCRdb limited this immuneACCESS table to in-frame rearrangements with V and J called. A share of clones is missing; checked studies link under half to unresolved V genes, and the rest is unexplained. This sample has some 74,000 clones in its table, and 65% to 90% of those were observed once. Roughly 0.5% of the sample belongs to the ten largest clones. The trial excluded patients who had a history of autoimmune disease or were on systemic immunosuppression. Peripheral blood for TCR sequencing was drawn from every dose cohort at baseline, at cycle 4 day 1 and at cycle 7 day 1. Samples were obtained from an open-label, multicenter, first-in-human phase I dose-escalation trial of ivuxolimab. Adults with locally advanced or metastatic melanoma, renal cell, hepatocellular, or head and neck squamous cell carcinoma were enrolled in the trial. Before TCR sequencing, CD4+ T cells and CD8+ T cells were sorted from peripheral blood as separate populations.

What the work shows at the level of the full study, not this receptor alone: On average, CD8+ T cells showed more expanded clones than CD4+ T cells after ivuxolimab. Low levels of normalized T-cell clonal expansion were also seen in some nonresponding patients. In the 0.1-3.0 mg/kg groups, partial responders had among the lowest normalized peripheral clonal expansion, particularly in CD8+ T cells. At doses of 0.1 to 3.0 mg/kg, clonal expansion of both CD4+ and CD8+ blood T cells was observed from baseline to week 6. The antigen specificity of the clonally expanded peripheral T cells was not determined.

The TCR sequence derives from an adult with an advanced solid tumor such as melanoma, head and neck, liver or kidney cancer. Here the chain combines TRBV4-2 and TRBJ2-7, with a tentative D gene TRBD2 over 7 matching bases. Material: CD4+ or CD8+ T cells sorted from blood, obtained in a trial of the OX40 agonist ivuxolimab. The nucleotide sequence is TGTGCCAGCAGCCAAGATCTTAGGAGCGGGGCCGGGGGCGGCGAGCAGTACTTC. Its protein product is CASSQDLRSGAGGGEQYF.